Following are 29 T cell receptor beta chains from one sample sequenced in a study of T-cell reconstitution after alpha-beta-depleted transplantation in children. Molecular barcoding with unique molecular identifiers was used for the TCRbeta library. TCRdb fed the PCR reads into MiXCR, producing one record per CDR3 protein. Of almost 400,000 distinct CDR3 sequences in the sample, around 20% were seen once. This sample comprised PBMCs from the stem cell graft donor, obtained from the stem cell graft. The receptor source for this set is a human donor who donated a stem cell graft to a child with acute myeloid leukemia.

This clonotype was detected many times. The J gene is TRBJ1-1, the V gene TRBV4-3; D is possibly TRBD1 (5 bases). V was pared by 0 bases and J by 4 bases, with 18 bases between. The CDR3 covers 17 residues. Germline CDR1 reads LGHNA; CDR2 reads YSLEER. In DNA form, the CDR3 reads TGCGCCAGCAGCCAAGAGTATAGAGGCAGGGTTGTCACTGAAGCTTTCTTT. Protein product: CASSQEYRGRVVTEAFF.

This clonotype was counted only a few times. J is TRBJ2-3 and V is TRBV12-3 or TRBV12-4, with a tentative D call TRBD1 (5 bases). Trimming removed 2 bases from V and 3 bases from J, with 12 bases in between. This CDR3 is 15 amino acids long. The CDR3 spells CASSLFLQVTDTQYF. Written as DNA, the CDR3 is TGTGCCAGCAGTTTATTTTTACAGGTGACAGATACGCAGTATTTT.

The chain links TRBV4-1 to TRBJ2-7; D is undetermined. With 6 bases removed from V and 2 bases from J, the gap between germline ends came to 11 bases. The CDR3 contains 13 residues. Germline values: CDR1 MGHRA, CDR2 YSYEKL. The chain's CDR3 is CASSYYEAYEQYF. In DNA, the CDR3 is TGCGCCAGCAGTTACTACGAGGCCTACGAGCAGTACTTC.

This clonotype was observed a handful of times. The chain combines TRBV5-5 with TRBJ2-1, with 11 bases lining up with TRBD2. With 5 bases clipped from V and 3 bases from J, the junction kept 7 bases outside the gene matches. Germline V gene sequence: CDR1 SGHKS, CDR2 YYEKEE (reference sequence). The CDR3 is 16 amino acids. The CDR3 region has the DNA TGTGCCAGCAGGTCTACCGGGACTAGCGGCTACAATGAGCAGTTCTTC. Residues: CASRSTGTSGYNEQFF. The whole variable domain, remainder taken from reference TRBV5-5 and TRBJ2-1, is DAGVTQSPTHLIKTRGQQVTLRCSPISGHKSVSWYQQVLGQGPQFIFQYYEKEERGRGNFPDRFSARQFPNYSSELNVNALLLGDSALYLCASRSTGTSGYNEQFFGPGTRLTVL.

This clonotype was recorded many times. The chain uses TRBV28 and TRBJ1-2; D is uncertain. The CDR3 totals 11 residues. Between the trimmed V and J ends, which lost 6 bases and 2 bases, there was a span of 4 bases. The germline gives CDR1 MDHEN, CDR2 SYDVKM. The DNA of the CDR3 is TGTGCCAGCAGCTTCAACTATGGCTACACCTTC. Amino acid sequence: CASSFNYGYTF.

The gene calls are TRBV11-2 and TRBJ2-7; D might be TRBD2 (5 bases). Trimming removed 3 bases at V and 5 bases at J, with 8 bases between. CDR1 SGHAT and CDR2 FQNNGV come from the germline V gene. CDR3 size: 12 residues. The CDR3 sequence is CASSFNGNEQYF. CDR3 coding DNA: TGTGCCAGCAGCTTCAACGGGAACGAGCAGTACTTC.

The chain recombines TRBV20-1 with TRBJ2-7; tentative D call: TRBD2 (6 bases). Deletions cut 1 base from V and 3 bases from J, with 13 bases between. The CDR3 is 14 amino acids. Germline-derived CDR1 and CDR2 are DFQATT and SNEGSKA (reference sequence). CDR3 coding DNA: TGCAGTGCTAGAGGGAGGGAGCGGCTCTACGAGCAGTACTTC. This codes for CSARGRERLYEQYF.

As DNA, the CDR3 is TGTGCCAGCAGCTTGATAGGGGATGGTAATTCACCCCTCCACTTT. Translation: CASSLIGDGNSPLHF. The rearrangement uses TRBV7-9 and TRBJ1-6, with D possibly matching TRBD1 (5 bases). CDR3 size: 15 residues. Trimming shortened V by 3 bases and J by 6 bases, and 12 bases separated the two germline ends. CDR1 SEHNR and CDR2 FQNEAQ come from the germline V gene (reference sequence).

The rearrangement joins TRBV7-6 to TRBJ2-7; 9 bases are shared with TRBD1. The V gene end was trimmed by 0 bases and the J gene end by 3 bases; junction bases not matched to a gene: 3. From germline, CDR1 is SGHVS and CDR2 FNYEAQ. This CDR3 comprises 15 residues. CDR3 region: CASSLAGTGIYEQYF. DNA of the CDR3: TGTGCCAGCAGCTTAGCGGGGACAGGGATCTACGAGCAGTACTTC.

There are many counts of this clonotype. This chain joins TRBV20-1 and TRBJ2-7; 10 nucleotides align to TRBD2. CDR3 size: 14 residues. The ends lost 2 bases at V and 4 bases at J; junction bases unmatched: 5. CDR1 is DFQATT and CDR2 is SNEGSKA in the germline V gene (reference sequence). CDR3 sequence reads: CSARLAGVGYEQYF. The CDR3 DNA sequence: TGCAGTGCTAGACTAGCGGGAGTCGGATACGAGCAGTACTTC.

The sample holds many counts of this clonotype. The chain couples TRBV12-3 or TRBV12-4 to TRBJ2-7, with 10 bases that match TRBD2. Trimming at V came to 4 bases and at J to 6 bases, leaving 9 bases not matched to a gene. CDR3 size: 15 residues. CDR3: CASSSGLAVLGEQYF. CDR3 bases: TGTGCCAGCAGTTCAGGACTAGCGGTCCTCGGCGAGCAGTACTTC.

This clonotype was picked up a small number of times. The gene calls are TRBV29-1 and TRBJ2-5; 8 bases are shared with TRBD1. This CDR3 spans 12 amino acids. V trimming: 7 bases; J trimming: 2 bases; junction bases outside the gene matches: 3. The V gene's germline CDR1 is SQVTM and CDR2 ANQGSEA. CDR3 sequence: CSGGTGQETQYF. The CDR3 bases are TGCAGCGGCGGGACAGGACAAGAGACCCAGTACTTC.

This clonotype was seen a few times. The rearrangement uses TRBV4-3 and TRBJ2-1; the match to TRBD2 covers 10 bases. V was clipped by 0 bases and J by 7 bases; unmatched bases: 12. Germline V gene sequence: CDR1 LGHNA, CDR2 YSLEER. This CDR3 region has 18 residues. CDR3 amino acids: CASSQDWGKLAGRNEQFF. The CDR3 DNA reads TGCGCCAGCAGCCAAGATTGGGGAAAACTAGCGGGAAGAAATGAGCAGTTCTTC.

This clonotype was detected ten times or more. This sequence joins TRBV29-1 and TRBJ2-1; D may correspond to TRBD1 or TRBD2 (5 bases each). This CDR3 contains 12 residues. Germline CDR1 is SQVTM and CDR2 is ANQGSEA. CDR3 bases: TGCACAGTAGGGGACCCCACGATGGAGCAGTTCTTC. Encoded protein: CTVGDPTMEQFF.

The chain links TRBV24-1 to TRBJ2-1; 8 nucleotides agree with TRBD1. The CDR3 runs 14 residues. Trimming took 5 bases from V and 7 from J; bases not matched to a gene: 6. CDR1 KGHDR and CDR2 SFDVKD come from the germline V gene. As DNA, the CDR3 is TGTGCCACCAGTGCCAGGACAGGGTGGAATGAGCAGTTCTTC. Translating gives CATSARTGWNEQFF.

This clonotype was found many times. The rearrangement uses TRBV29-1 and TRBJ2-7; 8 bases are shared with TRBD2. Germline V gene data show CDR1 as SQVTM and CDR2 as ANQGSEA. The length of the CDR3 is 12 residues. The J segment lost 3 bases and the V segment lost 2 bases, leaving 0 bases of the junction unmatched. The CDR3 region is CSVETSGYEQYF. The CDR3 bases are TGCAGCGTTGAAACTAGCGGCTACGAGCAGTACTTC.

This clonotype was counted a few times. The chain has TRBV29-1 and TRBJ2-1, with D unclear. The CDR3 consists of 14 residues. V dropped 4 bases and J dropped 0 bases, with 10 bases sitting between them. The germline gives CDR1 SQVTM, CDR2 ANQGSEA. The DNA for the CDR3 is TGCAGCGTTGTGTTCGGTGGCTCCTACAATGAGCAGTTCTTC. This translates into CSVVFGGSYNEQFF.

The chain joins TRBV12-3 or TRBV12-4 to TRBJ1-6; 7 bases are shared with TRBD1. Trimming took 3 bases from V and 7 from J; bases not matched to a gene: 6. This CDR3 is built from 15 residues. The CDR3 sequence is CASSLLSGQNSPLHF. CDR3 DNA: TGTGCCAGCAGTTTGCTATCGGGACAGAATTCACCCCTCCACTTT.

The CDR3 sequence is CASSADRASRSGNTIYF. As DNA, the CDR3 is TGTGCCAGCAGCGCCGACAGGGCCTCCCGCTCTGGAAACACCATATATTTT. The rearrangement uses TRBV9 and TRBJ1-3; 7 nucleotides agree with TRBD1. There are 17 residues in the CDR3. Germline values: CDR1 SGDLS, CDR2 YYNGEE. V lost 3 bases, J lost 0 bases, and 9 bases stayed unmatched.

The chain couples TRBV7-6 to TRBJ2-3; 14 nucleotides agree with TRBD2. Germline V gene data show CDR1 as SGHVS and CDR2 as FNYEAQ. The CDR3 is made up of 19 amino acids. With V trimmed by 5 bases and J by 4 bases, 14 bases remained unmatched. The CDR3 DNA reads TGTGCCAGCAGCCCATGGAAGACTAGCGGGAGGGAACGGGCAGATACGCAGTATTTT. Amino acids: CASSPWKTSGRERADTQYF.

The table lists this clonotype with many counts. The rearrangement links TRBV6-1 to TRBJ2-7, with a possible D match to TRBD1 (6 bases). V lost 6 bases to trimming and J lost 2 bases, with 11 bases between them. From germline, CDR1 is MNHNS and CDR2 SASEGT. This CDR3 contains 13 residues. In DNA form, the CDR3 reads TGTGCCAGCAGGTCGGACAGCACCTACGAGCAGTACTTC. This codes for CASRSDSTYEQYF.

This clonotype was found a few times. The gene calls are TRBV5-5 and TRBJ2-1; 8 nucleotides match TRBD2. There are 15 residues in the CDR3. V trimming: 6 bases; J trimming: 9 bases; junction bases outside the gene matches: 14. The germline V gene encodes CDR1 SGHKS and CDR2 YYEKEE (reference sequence). The CDR3: CASIPAGGVGREQFF. As DNA, the CDR3 is TGTGCCAGCATTCCGGCGGGGGGAGTGGGGCGTGAGCAGTTCTTC. The entire variable domain, with the rest obtained from reference TRBV5-5 and TRBJ2-1, is as follows: DAGVTQSPTHLIKTRGQQVTLRCSPISGHKSVSWYQQVLGQGPQFIFQYYEKEERGRGNFPDRFSARQFPNYSSELNVNALLLGDSALYLCASIPAGGVGREQFFGPGTRLTVL.

J is TRBJ1-1 and V is TRBV29-1, with TRBD1 matching over 9 bases. The CDR3 covers 15 residues. CDR1 is SQVTM and CDR2 is ANQGSEA in the germline V gene. Trimming cost V 6 bases and J 2 bases; bases outside gene matches: 10. CDR3 nucleotide sequence: TGCAGCGTACGCGGGACAGGGAACTATAACACTGAAGCTTTCTTT. Residues: CSVRGTGNYNTEAFF.

This chain connects TRBV19 to TRBJ1-5; unclear D gene. Per germline, CDR1 LNHDA and CDR2 SQIVND (reference sequence). The CDR3 sequence is 14 residues long. Deletions cut 9 bases from V and 0 bases from J, with 12 bases between. CDR3 protein: CASQRTVSNQPQHF. Written as DNA, the CDR3 is TGTGCCAGCCAACGGACTGTTAGCAATCAGCCCCAGCATTTT.

This clonotype has more than one count but fewer than ten. The J gene is TRBJ2-7, the V gene TRBV4-1, with D unresolved. Trimming cost V 0 bases and J 3 bases, with 9 bases left between them. The CDR3 is made up of 14 amino acids. Germline lookup yields CDR1 MGHRA and CDR2 YSYEKL. CDR3: CASSQDLSFYEQYF. DNA for the CDR3: TGCGCCAGCAGCCAAGATCTTAGTTTCTACGAGCAGTACTTC.

This clonotype was detected a few times. The J gene is TRBJ2-7, the V gene TRBV7-9, with 7 bases identical to TRBD2. The CDR3 length is 16 residues. The junction had 10 bases not matched to a gene; V was cut back by 5 bases and J by 0 bases. From germline, CDR1 is SEHNR and CDR2 FQNEAQ (reference sequence). DNA of the CDR3: TGTGCCAGCAGCCCCCGCGGAGTAGCGGGCTCCTACGAGCAGTACTTC. Its translation: CASSPRGVAGSYEQYF. Complete variable domain (other parts from reference TRBV7-9 and TRBJ2-7): DTGVSQNPRHKITKRGQNVTFRCDPISEHNRLYWYRQTLGQGPEFLTYFQNEAQLEKSRLLSDRFSAERPKGSFSTLEIQRTEQGDSAMYLCASSPRGVAGSYEQYFGPGTRLTVT.

The chain links TRBV19 to TRBJ1-4; D not resolved. Trimming took off 2 bases at V and 5 bases at J, with 15 bases between the two ends. Per the germline V gene, CDR1 is LNHDA and CDR2 is SQIVND (reference sequence). CDR3 length: 16 residues. The CDR3 coding sequence is TGTGCCAGTAGTATAACCAATCCGGGAAGGAATGAAAAACTGTTTTTT. Translating it yields CASSITNPGRNEKLFF. The variable domain in full, completed from reference TRBV19 and TRBJ1-4, reads DGGITQSPKYLFRKEGQNVTLSCEQNLNHDAMYWYRQDPGQGLRLIYYSQIVNDFQKGDIAEGYSVSREKKESFPLTVTSAQKNPTAFYLCASSITNPGRNEKLFFGSGTQLSVL.

This clonotype was observed many times. The V gene is TRBV5-1, the J gene TRBJ2-5, with a weak D call TRBD1 (6 bases). V was shortened by 4 bases and J by 5 bases, with 12 bases between the two germline ends. The CDR3 consists of 13 residues. Germline values: CDR1 SGHRS, CDR2 YFSETQ. For the CDR3, the DNA is TGCGCCAGCAGCCGGGACACCAGGGAGACCCAGTACTTC. Translation gives CASSRDTRETQYF.

This chain uses TRBV4-3 with TRBJ2-1; TRBD2 matches at 12 bases. The CDR3 extends over 17 amino acids. Unmatched junction bases numbered 7, after V lost 1 base and J lost 6 bases. The germline V gene has CDR1 LGHNA and CDR2 YSLEER. The CDR3 reads CASSQGFLAGGINEQFF. For the CDR3, the DNA is TGCGCCAGCAGCCAAGGGTTTCTAGCGGGAGGGATCAATGAGCAGTTCTTC.